A single T cell receptor beta chain is shown here with its context. Its antigen is unidentified. These data are taken from a study of T cell responses to AZD1222 COVID-19 vaccine. At the level of the study: Analysis merged second doses at about 4 or about 12 weeks.

Study-wide points: Mostly white British, mostly female donors; authors suggested clonal diversity may be underestimated. Within unmutated variant regions lay the reported targets of nearly half of spike-specific TCRs.

Only in-frame clones appear in the TCRdb table, and some are missing; sequencing was by immunoSEQ multiplex PCR. This sample has approximately 89,000 clones, with approximately 90% found just once. CDR3 size: 17 residues. From germline, CDR1 is SGHNT and CDR2 YYREEE (reference sequence). The V segment lost 4 bases and the J segment 5 bases; nucleotides outside the gene matches: 12. This receptor was taken from an adult in good health. The sample in question was peripheral blood, obtained on day 0 of AZD1222 vaccination. The chain recombines TRBV5-4 with TRBJ2-1; 10 positions agree with TRBD2. The DNA for the CDR3 is TGTGCCAGCAGCGCCGGGTTTGGGACTAGCGCCCACAATGAGCAGTTCTTC. Translating gives CASSAGFGTSAHNEQFF. The entire variable domain, with the rest obtained from reference TRBV5-4 and TRBJ2-1, is as follows: ETGVTQSPTHLIKTRGQQVTLRCSSQSGHNTVSWYQQALGQGPQFIFQYYREEENGRGNFPPRFSGLQFPNYSSELNVNALELDDSALYLCASSAGFGTSAHNEQFFGPGTRLTVL.